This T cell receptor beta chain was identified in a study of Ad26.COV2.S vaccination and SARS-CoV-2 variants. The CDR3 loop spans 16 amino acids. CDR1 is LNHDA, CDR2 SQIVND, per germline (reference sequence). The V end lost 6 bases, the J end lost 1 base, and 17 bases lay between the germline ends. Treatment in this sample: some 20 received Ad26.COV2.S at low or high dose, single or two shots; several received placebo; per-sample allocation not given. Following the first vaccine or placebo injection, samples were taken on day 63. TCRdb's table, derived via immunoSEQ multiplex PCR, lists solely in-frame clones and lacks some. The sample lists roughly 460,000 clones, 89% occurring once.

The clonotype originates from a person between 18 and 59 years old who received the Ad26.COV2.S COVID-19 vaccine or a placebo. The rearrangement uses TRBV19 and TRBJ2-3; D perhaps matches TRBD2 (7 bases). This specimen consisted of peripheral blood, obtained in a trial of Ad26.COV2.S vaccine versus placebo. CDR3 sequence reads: CASRDLGRGRTDTQYF. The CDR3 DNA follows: TGTGCCAGTAGGGACCTCGGGCGGGGGCGCACAGATACGCAGTATTTT.